These 9 T cell receptor beta chains came from one sample sequenced in a study of CD8+ T cells in alopecia areata. Once RNA had been extracted, it was reverse transcribed into cDNA to act as the sequencing template. Measured with immunoSEQ multiplex PCR; TCRdb has only the in-frame clones, and not every one. Of fewer than 80,000 clones in the sample, roughly 60% were seen once. Sequencing was performed on CD8+ T cells sorted from blood, taken at week 0. Every receptor here comes from a human donor with alopecia areata.

The J gene is TRBJ2-4, the V gene TRBV4-1, with no clear D. V shed 4 bases and J shed 3 bases, with 13 bases lying between them. The germline V gene has CDR1 MGHRA and CDR2 YSYEKL. The length of the CDR3 is 15 residues. The CDR3 DNA sequence: TGCGCCAGCAGCCGTCTTGTGGTGGACAAAAACATTCAGTACTTC. It codes for CASSRLVVDKNIQYF.

This chain uses TRBV30 with TRBJ2-2; D is unresolved. The V gene lost 3 bases and the J gene lost 5 bases, with 7 bases spanning the gap. The CDR3 is 12 amino acids. Per the germline V gene, CDR1 is GTSNPN and CDR2 is SVGIG (reference sequence). CDR3 nucleotides: TGTGCCTGGAGATCAGGTACCGGGGAGCTGTTTTTT. It encodes CAWRSGTGELFF.

The CDR3 DNA follows: TGTGCCAGTGAAAACAGGGAGGAGAACACTGAAGCTTTCTTT. This encodes CASENREENTEAFF. The gene calls are TRBV19 and TRBJ1-1; perhaps TRBD1 as D (6 bases). This CDR3 comprises 14 residues. Germline V lookup: CDR1 LNHDA, CDR2 SQIVND (reference sequence). V was trimmed by 8 bases and J by 1 base, leaving 14 bases between them.

Concerning this clone: Other DNA sequences in this sample translate to the same CDR3. The V and J genes are TRBV6-5 and TRBJ1-2; a weak D match, TRBD1 (6 bases). Germline-derived CDR1 and CDR2 are MNHEY and SVGAGI. The V gene lost 2 bases and the J gene lost 5 bases, with 12 bases spanning the gap. The CDR3 length is 14 residues. As DNA, the CDR3 is TGTGCCAGCAGTTACGGGGGCAGCGGGTATGGCTACACCTTC. This gives the protein CASSYGGSGYGYTF.

CDR3 DNA: TGTGCCAGCAGCCCACCTGGGGGCGCGGGGTATGGCTACACCTTC. Translation gives CASSPPGGAGYGYTF. The genes are TRBV7-9 and TRBJ1-2, with a possible D match to TRBD1 (6 bases). This CDR3 has 15 residues. CDR1 and CDR2 from the germline V gene are SEHNR and FQNEAQ (reference sequence). V was shortened by 5 bases and J by 5 bases, with 18 bases between the two germline ends.

The V call is TRBV25-1, the J call TRBJ2-3; no reliable D call. CDR3 size: 14 residues. Looked up from germline, CDR1 is MGHDK and CDR2 is SYGVNS. V lost 1 base and J lost 2, with 7 bases in between. CDR3 protein: CASSEFALTDTQYF. CDR3 in DNA: TGTGCCAGCAGTGAATTCGCCCTCACAGATACGCAGTATTTT.

This clone was seen only a few times. The gene calls are TRBV4-1 and TRBJ2-5; 7 nucleotides match TRBD1. Per the germline V gene, CDR1 is MGHRA and CDR2 is YSYEKL. Losses at the gene ends were 0 bases for V and 1 base for J; bases not matched to a gene: 5. The CDR3 is made up of 16 amino acids. CDR3 bases: TGCGCCAGCAGCCAAGAACCGACAGGGCCCCAAGAGACCCAGTACTTC. As protein: CASSQEPTGPQETQYF.

This clone was recorded a few times. The V and J genes are TRBV6-1 and TRBJ1-5; D ambiguous. The V end lost 2 bases, the J end lost 6 bases, and 14 bases lay between the germline ends. The germline gives CDR1 MNHNS, CDR2 SASEGT. This CDR3 is 15 amino acids long. This CDR3 is CASSEKEPAGQPQHF. The CDR3 DNA follows: TGTGCCAGCAGTGAAAAGGAGCCAGCGGGTCAGCCCCAGCATTTT.

V gene TRBV4-1 combines with J gene TRBJ2-7; TRBD1 or TRBD2 may be the D gene (5 bases each). Trimming pared 4 bases from V and 0 bases from J, leaving 10 bases between. This CDR3 has 14 residues. Germline V lookup: CDR1 MGHRA, CDR2 YSYEKL. The DNA of the CDR3 is TGCGCCAGCAGCCTTCGGGACCGCTCCTACGAGCAGTACTTC. Its protein is CASSLRDRSYEQYF.